A selection of T cell receptor beta chains follows, all from one sample in a study of T cells after yellow fever vaccination. TCRdb ran MiXCR on the 5' RACE reads and lists one entry per CDR3 protein. Among around 320,000 distinct CDR3 sequences listed, around 8.6% were seen once. This specimen consisted of CD4+ T cells sorted from PBMCs, obtained 5 days after the yellow fever booster vaccination. The receptor set was obtained from a man aged 18 to 29 who received the YFV17D yellow fever vaccine. The CDR3 runs from the conserved cysteine through the conserved F or W. A D gene is named only where the DNA matches it firmly. Some rows have no size entry. The others give once, few or many, or a class for an expanded clone.

d_gene	j_gene	abundance	v_gene	CDR3nt	CDR3aa
TRBD2	TRBJ2-1	few	TRBV20-1	TGCAGTGCTTCCGGGACTAGCGGGGGGGAGTCCTACAATGAGCAGTTCTTC	CSASGTSGGESYNEQFF
.	TRBJ1-2	many	TRBV12-3/TRBV12-4	TGTGCCAGCCTCCCCATGGGGATTGGTGGCTACACCTTC	CASLPMGIGGYTF
.	TRBJ2-1	many	TRBV10-2	TGCGCCAGCAGGACTAGAGGCTACAATGAGCAGTTCTTC	CASRTRGYNEQFF
.	TRBJ1-1	many	TRBV5-1	TGCGCCAGCAGCTTGTTCGACCCGAACACTGAAGCTTTCTTT	CASSLFDPNTEAFF
TRBD1	TRBJ2-3	few	TRBV5-1	TGCGCCAGCAGCCCAAGGGGGCAGGCAGATACGCAGTATTTT	CASSPRGQADTQYF
.	TRBJ2-1	few	TRBV9	TGTGCCAGCAGCGTACTACGAGGAGCGGTCTACAATGAGCAGTTCTTC	CASSVLRGAVYNEQFF
.	TRBJ1-5	few	TRBV2	TGTGCCAGCAGTTCACAGGTCCGAAGTCAGCCCCAGCATTTT	CASSSQVRSQPQHF
TRBD1	TRBJ1-2	.	TRBV19	TGTGCCAGTAGTAGGGGACAGGGAATGAACTATGGCTACACCTTC	CASSRGQGMNYGYTF
.	TRBJ2-3	few	TRBV4-3	TGCGCCAGCAGCCAATTGGCTAGCAGCACAGATACGCAGTATTTT	CASSQLASSTDTQYF
.	TRBJ2-3	.	TRBV9	TGTGCCAGCAGCGAGGGCCCAGATACGCAGTATTTT	CASSEGPDTQYF
.	TRBJ2-3	.	TRBV7-2	TGTGCCAGCAGCTTGGGGGGGGCCGGGGAAGATACGCAGTATTTT	CASSLGGAGEDTQYF
.	TRBJ2-4	many	TRBV4-1	TGCGCCAGCAGCCAAGGGCAGGGGACCAAAAACATTCAGTACTTC	CASSQGQGTKNIQYF
.	TRBJ2-2	.	TRBV11-2	TGTGCCAGCAGCTGGGACCCCGACGCGAACACCGGGGAGCTGTTTTTT	CASSWDPDANTGELFF
.	TRBJ2-2	.	TRBV20-1	TGCAGTGCTAACGGTCCGAACACCGGGGAGCTGTTTTTT	CSANGPNTGELFF
.	TRBJ2-1	.	TRBV15	TGTGCCACCAGCAGAGATCACGCAGCGGGCTACAATGAGCAGTTCTTC	CATSRDHAAGYNEQFF
.	TRBJ1-2	many	TRBV5-5	TGTGCCAGCAGCTCCTGGACCGACACAGGGAGCTACACCTTC	CASSSWTDTGSYTF
TRBD2	TRBJ2-1	many	TRBV5-1	TGCGCCAGCAGCGGACTAGCGGGGGGTCCTACTGAGCAGTTCTTC	CASSGLAGGPTEQFF
.	TRBJ1-2	few	TRBV28	TGTGCCAGCAGTACTATAATTTGGGACAAGAACTATGGCTACACCTTC	CASSTIIWDKNYGYTF
.	TRBJ1-5	.	TRBV2	TGTGCCAGCAGTGTGGACAGCGATCAGCCCCAGCATTTT	CASSVDSDQPQHF
.	TRBJ2-7	.	TRBV5-1	TGCGCCAGCAGCTTGGGCAGGGATCGCGAGCAGTACTTC	CASSLGRDREQYF
.	TRBJ2-4	few	TRBV6-5	TGTGCCAGCAGTTACTCCGTTAGCGAGTCCAAAAACATTCAGTACTTC	CASSYSVSESKNIQYF
TRBD1	TRBJ2-1	.	TRBV19	TGTGCCAGTACAGAACCGGGGACAGGGACCAATGAGCAGTTCTTC	CASTEPGTGTNEQFF
.	TRBJ2-1	many	TRBV29-1	TGCAGCGTTGATGGGTCCTACAATGAGCAGTTCTTC	CSVDGSYNEQFF
.	TRBJ2-3	.	TRBV18	TGTGCCAGCTCACCGGGCGCCCGGGGCCTTCGTGTGACTAGACACGCAGATACGCAGTATTTT	CASSPGARGLRVTRHADTQYF
.	TRBJ2-7	few	TRBV7-9	TGTGCCAGCAGCGGGAACGAGCAGTACTTC	CASSGNEQYF
TRBD1	TRBJ1-4	.	TRBV3-1	TGTGCCAGCAGCCGAGAACAGGGGTACGGCGAAAAACTGTTTTTT	CASSREQGYGEKLFF
.	TRBJ2-2	few	TRBV5-1	TGCGCCAGCTTCCGGACATCTAGCACCGGGGAGCTGTTTTTT	CASFRTSSTGELFF
.	TRBJ1-2	few	TRBV7-9	TGTGCCAGCAGCTTAGCGCCCCGGGGAGGAGGCTACACCTTC	CASSLAPRGGGYTF
.	TRBJ1-4	many	TRBV2	TGTGCCAGCAGTGCGCCCGTTCGCACCTTGTTTTTT	CASSAPVRTLFF
TRBD1	TRBJ2-7	many	TRBV7-2	TGTGCCAGCAGCGCAGGACAGGGGGCGCGTGAGCAGTACTTC	CASSAGQGAREQYF
.	TRBJ1-6	few	TRBV2	TGTGCCAGCATTGAGGACAGCGCATATTCACCCCTCCACTTT	CASIEDSAYSPLHF
.	TRBJ1-5	.	TRBV2	TGTGCCAGCAACGGACAGAGCAATCAGCCCCAGCATTTT	CASNGQSNQPQHF
.	TRBJ2-1	many	TRBV7-3	TGTGCCAGCAGCCTCGGACTATCCAACAATGAGCAGTTCTTC	CASSLGLSNNEQFF
.	TRBJ2-2	.	TRBV20-1	TGCAGTGCTAGGTTCCTCACCGGGGAGCTGTTTTTT	CSARFLTGELFF
.	TRBJ2-3	many	TRBV9	TGTGCCAGCAGCGTAGCTAGAAGCACAGATACGCAGTATTTT	CASSVARSTDTQYF
TRBD2	TRBJ2-5	.	TRBV6-2/TRBV6-3	TGTGCCAGCAGTTACGGACTAGCGGGGGGGCAATTGGAGACCCAGTACTTC	CASSYGLAGGQLETQYF
.	TRBJ1-6	few	TRBV10-3	TGTGCCATCAGTGAGTTTCAGAGCTCCTATAATTCACCCCTCCACTTT	CAISEFQSSYNSPLHF
.	TRBJ2-7	few	TRBV15	TGTGCCACCAGCAGAGATAGGGGGGAACAGTACTTC	CATSRDRGEQYF
.	TRBJ1-4	few	TRBV5-5	TGTGCCAGCAGCTCACGAGAGACAGAAAAACTGTTTTTT	CASSSRETEKLFF
.	TRBJ1-2	few	TRBV6-5	TGTGCCAGCAGTCCACTCTCGATTTGGGACTATGGCTACACCTTC	CASSPLSIWDYGYTF
TRBD1	TRBJ1-5	.	TRBV20-1	TGCAGTGCTTGGACAGGGAGCAATCAGCCCCAGCATTTT	CSAWTGSNQPQHF
.	TRBJ2-3	.	TRBV10-3	TGTGCCACTGCACAGGGTATGGCAGATACGCAGTATTTT	CATAQGMADTQYF
.	TRBJ2-2	many	TRBV6-6	TGTGCCAGCAGCGAGACGGGAAACACCGGGGAGCTGTTTTTT	CASSETGNTGELFF
.	TRBJ1-6	many	TRBV5-4	TGTGCCAGCAGCTTGAATAGGGGAAGAACCCCCCTCCACTTT	CASSLNRGRTPLHF
.	TRBJ1-3	few	TRBV5-1	TGCGCCAGCAGCTTGGGTCGGCAGTTCTTCTCTGGAAACACCATATATTTT	CASSLGRQFFSGNTIYF
TRBD1	TRBJ2-5	.	TRBV7-2	TGTGCCAGCAGCTTAGTCAGGGGGTTACAAGAGACCCAGTACTTC	CASSLVRGLQETQYF
TRBD1	TRBJ1-2	.	TRBV4-3	TGCGCCAGCAGCCCTCGGACAGGGGGCGGCTACACCTTC	CASSPRTGGGYTF
.	TRBJ1-1	once	TRBV18	TGTGCCAGCTCAACGATCTCGGGGAATTCGGGGACTGAAGCTTTCTTT	CASSTISGNSGTEAFF
TRBD1	TRBJ1-2	few	TRBV6-5	TGTGCCAGCAGTTTAGGACAGGGGACCGGATACACCTTC	CASSLGQGTGYTF
.	TRBJ1-4	few	TRBV4-2	TGTGCCAGCAGCCAAAAGACGATCTCAACTAATGAAAAACTGTTTTTT	CASSQKTISTNEKLFF
.	TRBJ1-2	few	TRBV3-1	TGTGCCAGCAGCCAAGTTCCCGTCTACACCTTC	CASSQVPVYTF
.	TRBJ2-5	few	TRBV25-1	TGTGCCAGCAGTGAATGGCAGGAAGAGACCCAGTACTTC	CASSEWQEETQYF
.	TRBJ2-4	few	TRBV4-2	TGTGCCAGCAGCCAGGGACTGCTGGAGATTCAGTACTTC	CASSQGLLEIQYF